This TCR beta chain comes out of a study of T cell repertoires in cytomegalovirus infection. In the study overall: Public TCR beta signatures indicated both CMV infection and matching HLA type.

Germline loops: CDR1 MNHNY, CDR2 SVGAGI (reference sequence). Deletions cut 5 bases from V and 3 bases from J, with 13 bases between. This CDR3 spans 15 amino acids. Points from the study as a whole: Adding up the frequency of public TCR beta families identified people who carried CMV plus the relevant HLA. The ex vivo response was dominated by HLA-C-restricted CMV-specific TCR beta clonotypes.

A note on this clonotype: The antigen remains undetermined.

TCRdb re-derived calls from the reads in MiXCR, one entry per CDR3 protein. The profile shows 600,000 to 800,000 distinct CDR3 sequences, 24% of them singletons. The chain uses TRBV6-6 and TRBJ2-2; D ambiguous. The sample was CD8+ T cells from PBMCs. The receptor's source is a human donor in good health (CMV status not recorded). Some clones in this sample may be carry-over from other donors' samples. The chain's CDR3 is CASSNARRDTGELFF. CDR3 coding DNA: TGTGCCAGCAGTAACGCTCGAAGGGACACCGGGGAGCTGTTTTTT.